This T cell receptor (beta chain) was sequenced in a study of blood T cell repertoires in COVID-19. Background on the study: The analysed material was cDNA or gDNA that came from T cells, B-cell-depleted T cells, or PBMCs.

This CDR3 comprises 17 residues. With 1 base removed from V and 3 bases from J, the gap between germline ends came to 18 bases. Germline CDR1 SGHAT, CDR2 FQNNGV. Some clones are missing from TCRdb's copy, which holds only in-frame ones; the method was immunoSEQ multiplex PCR. The sample yields about 160,000 clones, approximately 81% seen once. Sequencing was done on a sample of peripheral blood. The V and J genes are TRBV11-2 and TRBJ1-2; TRBD1 is a possible D gene (6 bases). The receptor was derived from a woman aged 45 to 65 with COVID-19, enrolled during active disease. Here the CDR3 DNA reads TGTGCCAGCAGCTTAGTGGGGGTGACAGGTCCAGACTATGGCTACACCTTC. Encoded protein: CASSLVGVTGPDYGYTF.